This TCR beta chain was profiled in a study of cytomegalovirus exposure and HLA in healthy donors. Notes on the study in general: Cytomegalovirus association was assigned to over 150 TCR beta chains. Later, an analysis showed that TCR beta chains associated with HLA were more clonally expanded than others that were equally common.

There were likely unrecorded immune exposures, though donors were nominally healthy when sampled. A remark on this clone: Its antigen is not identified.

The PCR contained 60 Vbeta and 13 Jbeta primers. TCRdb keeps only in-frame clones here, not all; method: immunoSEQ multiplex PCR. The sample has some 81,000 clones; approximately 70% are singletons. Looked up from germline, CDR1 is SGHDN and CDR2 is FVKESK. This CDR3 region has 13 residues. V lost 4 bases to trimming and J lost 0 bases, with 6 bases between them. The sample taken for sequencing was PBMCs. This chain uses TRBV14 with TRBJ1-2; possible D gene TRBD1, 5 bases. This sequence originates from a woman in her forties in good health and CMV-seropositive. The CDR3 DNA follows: TGTGCCAGCAGCCCAGGGACTAACTATGGCTACACCTTC. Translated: CASSPGTNYGYTF.